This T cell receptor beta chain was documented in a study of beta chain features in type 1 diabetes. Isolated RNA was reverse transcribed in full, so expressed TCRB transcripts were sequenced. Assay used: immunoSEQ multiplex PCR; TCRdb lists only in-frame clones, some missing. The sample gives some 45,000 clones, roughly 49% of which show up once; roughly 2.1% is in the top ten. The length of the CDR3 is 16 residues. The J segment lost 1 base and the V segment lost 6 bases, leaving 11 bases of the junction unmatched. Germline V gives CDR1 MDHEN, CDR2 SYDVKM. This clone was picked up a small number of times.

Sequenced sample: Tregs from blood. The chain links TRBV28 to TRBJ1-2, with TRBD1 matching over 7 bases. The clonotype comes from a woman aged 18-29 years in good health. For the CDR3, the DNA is TGTGCCAGCAGCCGTCACGACAGGGCAGTTAACTATGGCTACACCTTC. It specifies CASSRHDRAVNYGYTF.